This T cell receptor (beta chain) was found in a study of cytomegalovirus exposure and HLA in healthy donors. Study-level information: In a later analysis, it was reported that the approximately 120 validation repertoires had been produced on the same platform as the 690 or so repertoires belonging to the first cohort.

Assay: immunoSEQ multiplex PCR; the TCRdb copy retains only in-frame clones and omits some. The sample has over 85,000 clones; approximately 95% are singletons. Study-wide points: Cytomegalovirus association was listed for about 170 TCR beta chains.

Donors were drawn from the roughly 130-subject validation cohort, separate from the 666-subject first cohort. Per the germline V gene, CDR1 is SGHVS and CDR2 is FQNEAQ. This CDR3 spans 15 amino acids. V dropped 4 bases and J dropped 4 bases, with 13 bases sitting between them. For this clone: Its antigen is undetermined.

Sequencing used PBMCs. This receptor was identified in a woman aged 30 to 39 in good health and CMV-seropositive. The gene calls are TRBV7-8 and TRBJ2-2; D not resolved. CDR3 DNA: TGTGCCAGCAGCTCCACTTCCCTAGGCACCGGGGAGCTGTTTTTT. Translating it yields CASSSTSLGTGELFF.